Sequencing of this T cell receptor (beta chain) was carried out in a study of T-cell memory formation after mild COVID-19. TCRdb processed the 5' RACE reads anew with MiXCR; each CDR3 protein has one entry. The sample yields approximately 500,000 distinct CDR3 sequences, roughly 23% seen once. The CDR3 length is 17 residues. Losses at the gene ends were 1 base for V and 6 bases for J; bases not matched to a gene: 10. Germline V gene data show CDR1 as SGHNT and CDR2 as YYREEE (reference sequence). Sequencing was carried out using PBMCs or a T cell subset sorted from them (not recorded which). This chain connects TRBV5-4 to TRBJ2-1, with TRBD2 identical over 10 bases. This receptor was obtained from an adult woman who had mild COVID-19 (a few samples of this study predate the infection). Cell type and time point are not known. CDR3: CASSLPSGGASGNEQFF. Here the CDR3 DNA reads TGTGCCAGCAGCTTGCCCAGCGGGGGGGCTTCTGGCAATGAGCAGTTCTTC.